This is a list of T cell receptor beta chains from one sample in a study of T cell responses to AZD1222 COVID-19 vaccine. Sequencing used immunoSEQ multiplex PCR; TCRdb keeps in-frame clones, though not all of them. The profile shows roughly 35,000 clones, 70% to 90% of them singletons. The material sequenced was peripheral blood, taken 28 days after the second AZD1222 dose. Receptor source: an adult who received the AZD1222 COVID-19 vaccine. Each CDR3 is given with its conserved first and last residue. The order of the fields is V gene, J gene, CDR3 length, CDR3 protein.

v_call: TRBV5-6
j_call: TRBJ1-1
cdr3_length: 14
cdr3_aa: CASSLGPGDTEAFF

v_call: TRBV7-3
j_call: TRBJ1-1
cdr3_length: 13
cdr3_aa: CASSSDRGTEAFF

v_call: TRBV3-1/TRBV3-2
j_call: TRBJ1-1
cdr3_length: 12
cdr3_aa: CASSLGEGRAFF

v_call: TRBV28
j_call: TRBJ1-2
cdr3_length: 14
cdr3_aa: CASSLGQGLRGYTF

v_call: TRBV6-1
j_call: TRBJ1-5
cdr3_length: 18
cdr3_aa: CASSEAAFGGRSNQPQHF

v_call: TRBV12-3/TRBV12-4
j_call: TRBJ2-3
cdr3_length: 13
cdr3_aa: CASGKAETDTQYF

v_call: TRBV5-1
j_call: TRBJ2-7
cdr3_length: 16
cdr3_aa: CASRVGTTQNLYEQYF

v_call: TRBV5-1
j_call: TRBJ2-7
cdr3_length: 14
cdr3_aa: CASSTGTANYEQYF

v_call: TRBV6-4
j_call: TRBJ2-2
cdr3_length: 14
cdr3_aa: CASSVGGTTGELFF

v_call: TRBV12-3/TRBV12-4
j_call: TRBJ2-7
cdr3_length: 13
cdr3_aa: CASSSGAWGEQYF

v_call: TRBV18
j_call: TRBJ2-5
cdr3_length: 11
cdr3_aa: CASSPQETQYF

v_call: TRBV4-1
j_call: TRBJ1-3
cdr3_length: 16
cdr3_aa: CASSQDAGTAGNTIYF

v_call: TRBV6-4
j_call: TRBJ2-2
cdr3_length: 14
cdr3_aa: CASCETANTGELFF

v_call: TRBV3-1/TRBV3-2
j_call: TRBJ2-7
cdr3_length: 14
cdr3_aa: CASSRGGGGYEQYF

v_call: TRBV4-2
j_call: TRBJ2-2
cdr3_length: 18
cdr3_aa: CASSHLTSGRTGAGELFF

v_call: TRBV29-1
j_call: TRBJ2-7
cdr3_length: 12
cdr3_aa: CSVEFPPYEQYF

v_call: TRBV23-1
j_call: TRBJ2-2
cdr3_length: 14
cdr3_aa: CASYDRKNTGELFF

v_call: TRBV11-2
j_call: TRBJ2-5
cdr3_length: 15
cdr3_aa: CASSPRGLDQETQYF

v_call: TRBV5-4
j_call: TRBJ1-5
cdr3_length: 13
cdr3_aa: CASSFDNNQPQHF

v_call: TRBV7-9
j_call: TRBJ2-7
cdr3_length: 14
cdr3_aa: CASSLGSPYYEQYF

v_call: TRBV5-1
j_call: TRBJ1-4
cdr3_length: 14
cdr3_aa: CASSLGQFNEKLFF

v_call: TRBV19
j_call: TRBJ1-5
cdr3_length: 13
cdr3_aa: CASSQALGQPQHF

v_call: TRBV3-1/TRBV3-2
j_call: TRBJ2-1
cdr3_length: 12
cdr3_aa: CASSHMTHEQFF

v_call: TRBV9
j_call: TRBJ1-2
cdr3_length: 12
cdr3_aa: CASKKANYGYTF

v_call: TRBV28
j_call: TRBJ1-2
cdr3_length: 14
cdr3_aa: CASSQTTGGYGYTF

v_call: TRBV10-3
j_call: TRBJ1-2
cdr3_length: 15
cdr3_aa: CAIARGAGTNYGYTF

v_call: TRBV19
j_call: TRBJ2-1
cdr3_length: 15
cdr3_aa: CASRRGLAAYNEQFF

v_call: TRBV7-2
j_call: TRBJ2-1
cdr3_length: 15
cdr3_aa: CASSLLGPKDNEQFF

v_call: TRBV4-1
j_call: TRBJ2-1
cdr3_length: 14
cdr3_aa: CASSQDLALYEQFF